One and the same sample provided the 30 T cell receptor beta chains below, sequenced in a study of OX40 agonist ivuxolimab in advanced cancers. The table came from immunoSEQ multiplex PCR; TCRdb's copy has only in-frame clones and leaves some out. The table includes about 51,000 clones, approximately 80% detected once. Sequencing was performed on CD4+ or CD8+ T cells sorted from blood, taken in a trial of the OX40 agonist ivuxolimab. Receptors were obtained from an adult with an advanced solid tumor such as melanoma, head and neck, liver or kidney cancer.

This clone was observed a few times. The sample carries other DNA sequences with the same CDR3. The chain is built from TRBV5-6 and TRBJ2-3; D is undetermined. Trimming left V 3 bases short and J 7 bases short, with 9 bases between. This CDR3 contains 12 residues. Per the germline V gene, CDR1 is SGHDT and CDR2 is YYEEEE. CDR3 residues: CASSSRLYTQYF. CDR3 DNA sequence: TGTGCCAGCAGCTCCCGACTGTATACGCAGTATTTT.

The chain recombines TRBV4-1 with TRBJ1-5; no clear D gene. The V gene lost 2 bases and the J gene lost 3 bases, with 8 bases spanning the gap. Looked up from germline, CDR1 is MGHRA and CDR2 is YSYEKL. The CDR3 sequence is 14 residues long. The chain's CDR3 is CASSQYGDNQPQHF. In DNA form, the CDR3 reads TGCGCCAGCAGCCAATATGGAGACAATCAGCCCCAGCATTTT.

About this clone itself: The same CDR3 is also encoded by other DNA sequences in this sample. CDR3 DNA: TGTGCCAGCAAGCCGACTAGCACAGATACGCAGTATTTT. This translates into CASKPTSTDTQYF. The chain is built from TRBV27 and TRBJ2-3; no definite D call. The CDR3 spans 13 residues. From germline, CDR1 is MNHEY and CDR2 SMNVEV (reference sequence). V was clipped by 7 bases and J by 0 bases, with 8 bases between them.

J is TRBJ1-1 and V is TRBV6-5, with D tentatively TRBD1 (6 bases). Germline CDR1 reads MNHEY; CDR2 reads SVGAGI. Trimming left V 4 bases short and J 6 bases short, with 9 bases between. There are 12 residues in the CDR3. The CDR3 DNA is TGTGCCAGCAGTTTAACAGGGTCTGAAGCTTTCTTT. It codes for CASSLTGSEAFF.

This chain connects TRBV14 to TRBJ1-1; no clear D gene. CDR3 length: 13 amino acids. V was trimmed by 3 bases and J by 4 bases, leaving 9 bases between them. Looked up from germline, CDR1 is SGHDN and CDR2 is FVKESK. In nucleotides, the CDR3 is TGTGCCAGCAGCCAGAGGGTGGGCACTGAAGCTTTCTTT. The encoded protein is CASSQRVGTEAFF.

This clone was picked up a small number of times. J is TRBJ1-1 and V is TRBV19; D gene ambiguous. V lost 5 bases and J lost 5, with 12 bases in between. The germline gives CDR1 LNHDA, CDR2 SQIVND (reference sequence). The CDR3 runs 13 residues. For the CDR3, the DNA is TGTGCCAGTAGTCTAGGACCGGGGACTGAAGCTTTCTTT. Protein: CASSLGPGTEAFF.

A few counts support this clone. This chain connects TRBV5-4 to TRBJ1-3, with D unclear. The CDR3 is 14 residues long. V lost 0 bases and J 7 bases, leaving 11 bases between the germline ends. In germline, CDR1 is SGHNT, CDR2 YYREEE (reference sequence). The CDR3: CASSLGPGQNTIYF. In nucleotides, the CDR3 is TGTGCCAGCAGCTTGGGGCCCGGCCAGAACACCATATATTTT. Supplemented by reference TRBV5-4 and TRBJ1-3, the full variable domain reads ETGVTQSPTHLIKTRGQQVTLRCSSQSGHNTVSWYQQALGQGPQFIFQYYREEENGRGNFPPRFSGLQFPNYSSELNVNALELDDSALYLCASSLGPGQNTIYFGEGSWLTVV.

This chain links TRBV7-9 with TRBJ2-7; D may match TRBD1 or TRBD2 (5 bases each). Germline lookup yields CDR1 SEHNR and CDR2 FQNEAQ (reference sequence). This CDR3 is 15 amino acids long. Trimming left V 5 bases short and J 3 bases short, with 17 bases between. The CDR3 sequence: CASSPPGPEVYEQYF. CDR3 nucleotides: TGTGCCAGCAGCCCCCCGGGGCCGGAGGTCTACGAGCAGTACTTC.

The chain carries TRBV2 and TRBJ2-5, with D possibly matching TRBD1 (6 bases). The J call may not be correct, given that the DNA end is closer to TRBJ2-7. The CDR3 covers 15 residues. Germline CDR1 and CDR2: SNHLY and FYNNEI. The CDR3 protein is CASSESAGAVYEQYF. CDR3 sequence (DNA): TGTGCCAGCAGTGAATCGGCAGGGGCAGTCTACGAGCAGTACTTC.

The chain joins TRBV7-9 to TRBJ2-1; 8 bases agree with TRBD2. The trim removed 2 bases at V and 8 bases at J, leaving 14 bases unmatched. Germline CDR1 SEHNR, CDR2 FQNEAQ (reference sequence). The CDR3 has 17 residues. CDR3 amino acids: CASSLTLLADPRDEQFF. The CDR3 coding sequence is TGTGCCAGCAGCTTAACATTACTAGCGGACCCCAGAGATGAGCAGTTCTTC.

J is TRBJ2-7 and V is TRBV30, with no clear D. The CDR3 spans 14 residues. Germline values: CDR1 GTSNPN, CDR2 SVGIG (reference sequence). The ends were cut back, 2 bases at V and 1 base at J, with 12 bases in the middle. The DNA of the CDR3 is TGTGCCTGGAGTATGGGGATGGGATCCTACGAGCAGTACTTC. Encoded protein: CAWSMGMGSYEQYF. The full variable domain, with the rest looked up from reference TRBV30 and TRBJ2-7, is SQTIHQWPATLVQPVGSPLSLECTVEGTSNPNLYWYRQAAGRGLQLLFYSVGIGQISSEVPQNLSASRPQDRQFILSSKKLLLSDSGFYLCAWSMGMGSYEQYFGPGTRLTVT.

The genes are TRBV5-4 and TRBJ2-1, with D hard to call. The CDR3 sequence is 12 residues long. Germline V gene sequence: CDR1 SGHNT, CDR2 YYREEE (reference sequence). V was clipped by 0 bases and J by 9 bases, with 7 bases between them. CDR3 nucleotides: TGTGCCAGCAGCTTGGGACTCTCTGAGCAGTTCTTC. Protein product: CASSLGLSEQFF.

The chain is built from TRBV11-2 and TRBJ2-3; 8 bases are a match to TRBD2. The V gene's germline CDR1 is SGHAT and CDR2 FQNNGV. With V trimmed by 2 bases and J by 4 bases, 11 bases remained unmatched. This CDR3 spans 17 amino acids. The CDR3 DNA is TGTGCCAGCAGCTTATCACCGGGGGGGCAAGATCCAGATACGCAGTATTTT. Its protein product is CASSLSPGGQDPDTQYF.

The chain recombines TRBV7-8 with TRBJ1-4, with D unresolved. The CDR3 totals 14 residues. V was shortened by 1 base and J by 3 bases, with 6 bases between the two germline ends. Germline V gene data show CDR1 as SGHVS and CDR2 as FQNEAQ. The CDR3 region has the DNA TGTGCCAGCAGCTTAGGGTCCTCTAATGAAAAACTGTTTTTT. This gives the protein CASSLGSSNEKLFF.

V and J are TRBV2 and TRBJ1-1, with 8 bases fitting TRBD1. The CDR3 consists of 16 residues. Germline-derived CDR1 and CDR2 are SNHLY and FYNNEI. V shed 1 base and J 4 bases; nucleotides not matched to a gene: 8. CDR3 sequence: CASSEGPRGQGTEAFF. CDR3 nucleotide sequence: TGTGCCAGCAGTGAAGGCCCCAGGGGGCAGGGCACTGAAGCTTTCTTT.

The count of this clone is one. V and J are TRBV5-4 and TRBJ2-5, with unresolved D. The V end lost 2 bases, the J end lost 7 bases, and 6 bases lay between the germline ends. The CDR3 is 11 residues long. Germline assignment: CDR1 SGHNT and CDR2 YYREEE (reference sequence). CDR3: CASSFGTTQYF. CDR3 sequence (DNA): TGTGCCAGCAGCTTTGGAACGACCCAGTACTTC.

The chain has TRBV29-1 and TRBJ1-2; D gene ambiguous. CDR3 size: 10 residues. Looked up from germline, CDR1 is SQVTM and CDR2 is ANQGSEA. As DNA, the CDR3 is TGCTCCATCCCCCCTCGTGGCTACACCTTC. This translates into CSIPPRGYTF.

The sample holds a few counts of this clone. The chain uses TRBV29-1 and TRBJ2-3; 10 bases line up with TRBD2. CDR1 and CDR2 from the germline V gene are SQVTM and ANQGSEA. V lost 0 bases and J lost 0; bases outside the gene matches: 18. CDR3 size: 21 residues. The CDR3 nucleotides read TGCAGCGTTGAAGATCGAGGCCCTAGCGGGAGCCCCGTTCTTAGCACAGATACGCAGTATTTT. Translated: CSVEDRGPSGSPVLSTDTQYF.

This chain links TRBV5-3 with TRBJ2-1; D possibly corresponds to TRBD2 (5 bases). TRBV5-3 falls under the ORF class, with uncertain function. The V and J ends lost 1 base and 0 bases respectively, with 14 bases between them. The CDR3 contains 17 residues. Here the CDR3 reads CARSLHEGGSSYNEQFF. The CDR3, as DNA: TGTGCCAGAAGCTTGCACGAGGGCGGCAGCTCCTACAATGAGCAGTTCTTC.

V gene TRBV6-1 combines with J gene TRBJ2-4, with D perhaps given as TRBD1 or TRBD2 (5 bases each). Germline V CDR1 and CDR2: MNHNS, SASEGT. V was clipped by 2 bases and J by 4 bases, with 12 bases between them. The CDR3 runs 15 residues. The CDR3 DNA sequence: TGTGCCAGCAGTGAATGGGGGACGGCAAAAAACATTCAGTACTTC. This codes for CASSEWGTAKNIQYF.

V gene TRBV14 combines with J gene TRBJ1-3, with unresolved D. V lost 0 bases and J lost 4, with 19 bases in between. Germline CDR1 and CDR2: SGHDN and FVKESK. The CDR3 spans 18 residues. The CDR3 reads CASSQDRELFWPGNTIYF. The CDR3 nucleotides are TGTGCCAGCAGCCAAGATCGCGAGCTGTTCTGGCCCGGAAACACCATATATTTT.

This chain uses TRBV7-9 with TRBJ2-1; 11 bases are shared with TRBD2. Germline CDR1 reads SEHNR; CDR2 reads FQNEAQ (reference sequence). This CDR3 is 17 amino acids long. The V gene end was trimmed by 4 bases and the J gene end by 0 bases; junction bases not matched to a gene: 5. This CDR3 reads CASSSTSGGSSYNEQFF. The CDR3 coding sequence is TGTGCCAGCAGCTCTACTAGCGGGGGCAGCTCCTACAATGAGCAGTTCTTC. Complete variable domain (other parts from reference TRBV7-9 and TRBJ2-1): DTGVSQNPRHKITKRGQNVTFRCDPISEHNRLYWYRQTLGQGPEFLTYFQNEAQLEKSRLLSDRFSAERPKGSFSTLEIQRTEQGDSAMYLCASSSTSGGSSYNEQFFGPGTRLTVL.

This clone was picked up one time. This chain connects TRBV30 to TRBJ1-4; D is uncertain. CDR3 length: 15 residues. Germline lookup yields CDR1 GTSNPN and CDR2 SVGIG (reference sequence). V lost 0 bases and J 6 bases, leaving 14 bases between the germline ends. In DNA, the CDR3 is TGTGCCTGGAGTGTACCGAGGGAATGGGATGAAAAACTGTTTTTT. Amino acid sequence: CAWSVPREWDEKLFF. Complete variable domain (other parts from reference TRBV30 and TRBJ1-4): SQTIHQWPATLVQPVGSPLSLECTVEGTSNPNLYWYRQAAGRGLQLLFYSVGIGQISSEVPQNLSASRPQDRQFILSSKKLLLSDSGFYLCAWSVPREWDEKLFFGSGTQLSVL.

The chain carries TRBV28 and TRBJ1-1; D is perhaps TRBD1 (6 bases). The CDR3 totals 12 residues. The germline CDR1 and CDR2 sequences are MDHEN and SYDVKM. Between the trimmed V and J ends, which lost 8 bases and 4 bases, there was a span of 11 bases. The CDR3 region has the DNA TGTGCCAGCGACAGGCGGGGCACTGAAGCTTTCTTT. Translated: CASDRRGTEAFF.

The sample holds a few counts of this clone. V usage is TRBV29-1 and J usage is TRBJ2-1, with a possible D match to TRBD1 (6 bases). Trimming stripped 6 bases from V and 3 bases from J, with 6 bases between. Per the germline V gene, CDR1 is SQVTM and CDR2 is ANQGSEA. The CDR3 contains 11 residues. In DNA, the CDR3 is TGCAGCGTGGACAGCTACAATGAGCAGTTCTTC. This codes for CSVDSYNEQFF.

This chain uses TRBV28 with TRBJ2-2; no clear D. The CDR3 loop spans 14 amino acids. Trimming shortened V by 4 bases and J by 4 bases, and 10 bases separated the two germline ends. Germline CDR1 and CDR2: MDHEN and SYDVKM. The CDR3 here is CASSSTEGTGELFF. CDR3 DNA: TGTGCCAGCAGTTCAACCGAAGGCACCGGGGAGCTGTTTTTT.

This clone was seen only once. V gene TRBV7-6 combines with J gene TRBJ2-7; TRBD2 agrees at 13 bases. Trimming cost V 4 bases and J 3 bases; bases outside gene matches: 3. This CDR3 region has 15 residues. In germline, CDR1 is SGHVS, CDR2 FNYEAQ. The CDR3 nucleotides are TGTGCCAGCAGCTCCTGGACTAGCGGGGGCTACGAGCAGTACTTC. Translated, it gives CASSSWTSGGYEQYF. The variable domain in full, completed from reference TRBV7-6 and TRBJ2-7, reads GAGVSQSPRYKVTKRGQDVALRCDPISGHVSLYWYRQALGQGPEFLTYFNYEAQQDKSGLPNDRFSAERPEGSISTLTIQRTEQRDSAMYRCASSSWTSGGYEQYFGPGTRLTVT.

The chain couples TRBV30 to TRBJ2-7; D possibly corresponds to TRBD2 (7 bases). V lost 1 base and J 5 bases, leaving 21 bases between the germline ends. Germline V gene lookup returns CDR1 GTSNPN and CDR2 SVGIG (reference sequence). This CDR3 has 16 residues. The CDR3 nucleotides are TGTGCCTGGAGTGCCGTAGGGGGGGCTAGCTTTGACGAGCAGTACTTC. It yields the protein CAWSAVGGASFDEQYF.

The rearrangement joins TRBV9 to TRBJ2-5; 7 nucleotides align to TRBD1. The CDR3 loop spans 16 amino acids. After removal of 0 bases from V and 4 bases from J, the junction contained 9 bases not matched to a gene. The germline gives CDR1 SGDLS, CDR2 YYNGEE. CDR3 bases: TGTGCCAGCAGCGTAGAGGGGGCAATAATCGGAGAGACCCAGTACTTC. It codes for CASSVEGAIIGETQYF.

V is TRBV4-3 and J is TRBJ2-3; 8 nucleotides align to TRBD1. The CDR3 is 16 amino acids. In germline, CDR1 is LGHNA, CDR2 YSLEER. The V and J ends lost 1 base and 3 bases, in that order; junction bases with no gene match: 6. CDR3 nucleotide sequence: TGCGCCAGCAGCCAAGTTTCAGGGGGCTCGACAGATACGCAGTATTTT. Amino acids: CASSQVSGGSTDTQYF.